The TCR beta chain described here comes from a study of neurological immune-mediated disorders. Each CDR3 protein gets one entry after TCRdb re-called the 5' RACE reads with MiXCR. The sample lists 15,000 to 20,000 distinct CDR3 sequences; 14% were seen once. The CDR3 sequence is 15 residues long. The V gene's germline CDR1 is MNHNS and CDR2 SASEGT. V lost 2 bases to trimming and J lost 6 bases, with 17 bases between them. The chain uses TRBV6-1 and TRBJ2-7; D possibly corresponds to TRBD2 (6 bases). The sequenced sample consisted of CD4+ T cells from blood. The clonotype was recovered from a woman aged 60-75 years with HTLV-1-associated myelopathy (HAM/TSP). The chain's CDR3 is CASSERRREWGEQYF. CDR3 nucleotide sequence: TGTGCCAGCAGTGAACGAAGGCGGGAATGGGGCGAGCAGTACTTC.